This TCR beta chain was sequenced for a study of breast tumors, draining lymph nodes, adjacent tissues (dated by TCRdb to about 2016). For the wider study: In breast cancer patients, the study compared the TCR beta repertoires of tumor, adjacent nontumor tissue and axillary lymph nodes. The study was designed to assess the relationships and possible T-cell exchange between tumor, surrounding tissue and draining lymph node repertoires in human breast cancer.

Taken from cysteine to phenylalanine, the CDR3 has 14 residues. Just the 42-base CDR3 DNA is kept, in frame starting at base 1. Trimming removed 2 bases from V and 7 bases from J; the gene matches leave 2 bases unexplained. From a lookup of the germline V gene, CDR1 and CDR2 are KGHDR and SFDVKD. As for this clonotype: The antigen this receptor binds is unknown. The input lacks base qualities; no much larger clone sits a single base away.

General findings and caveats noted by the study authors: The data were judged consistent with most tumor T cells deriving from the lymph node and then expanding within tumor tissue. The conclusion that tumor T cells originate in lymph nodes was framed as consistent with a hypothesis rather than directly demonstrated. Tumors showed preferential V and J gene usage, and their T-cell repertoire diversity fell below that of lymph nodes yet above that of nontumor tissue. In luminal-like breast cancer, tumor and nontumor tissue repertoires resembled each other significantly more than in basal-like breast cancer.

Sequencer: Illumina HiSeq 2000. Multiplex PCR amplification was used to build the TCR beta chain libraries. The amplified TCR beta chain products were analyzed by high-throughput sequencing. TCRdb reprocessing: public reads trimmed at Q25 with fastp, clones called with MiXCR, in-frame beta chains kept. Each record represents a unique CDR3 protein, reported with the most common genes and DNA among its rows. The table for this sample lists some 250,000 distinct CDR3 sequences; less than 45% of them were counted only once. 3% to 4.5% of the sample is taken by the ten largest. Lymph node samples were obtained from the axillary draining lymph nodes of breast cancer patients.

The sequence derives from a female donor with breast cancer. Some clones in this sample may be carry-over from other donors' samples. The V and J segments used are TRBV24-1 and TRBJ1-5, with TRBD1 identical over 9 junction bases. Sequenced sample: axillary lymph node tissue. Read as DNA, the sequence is TGTGCCACCAGTGATTCGGGACAGGGACAGCCCCAGCATTTT. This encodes CATSDSGQGQPQHF.